These T cell receptor beta chains were read from a single sample in a study of spatial heterogeneity in lung cancer. TCRdb reprocessed the 5' RACE reads with MiXCR, giving one entry per CDR3 protein. This sample has around 60,000 distinct CDR3 sequences, with about 8% found just once. Here the sequenced sample was PBMCs, taken at surgery. The receptors derive from a female donor with early-stage non-small cell lung cancer. Each CDR3 is given with its conserved first and last residue. Fields, in order: clone size, D gene, J gene, V gene, CDR3 DNA, CDR3 protein. The D gene is left open where the match is weak. The size field is filled for only some rows; it gives once, few, many or a size class.

abundance: few; d_gene: .; j_gene: TRBJ2-5; v_gene: TRBV6-2/TRBV6-3; CDR3nt: TGTGCCAGCAGTTACGCCGGGGTGTTACGAGAGACCCAGTACTTC; CDR3aa: CASSYAGVLRETQYF
abundance: few; d_gene: .; j_gene: TRBJ1-2; v_gene: TRBV18; CDR3nt: TGTGCCAGCTCACCTCCCCCCCCAATGAACTATGGCTACACCTTC; CDR3aa: CASSPPPPMNYGYTF
abundance: many; d_gene: .; j_gene: TRBJ1-1; v_gene: TRBV6-2/TRBV6-3; CDR3nt: TGTGCCAGCAGTGCCGACGGACCTAGGGCTTTCTTT; CDR3aa: CASSADGPRAFF
abundance: .; d_gene: TRBD1; j_gene: TRBJ1-4; v_gene: TRBV28; CDR3nt: TGTGCCAGCAGCTCCCTCGGGGACAGGAGGGAAAAACTGTTTTTT; CDR3aa: CASSSLGDRREKLFF
abundance: many; d_gene: TRBD1; j_gene: TRBJ2-2; v_gene: TRBV7-9; CDR3nt: TGTGCCAGCAGCCGGGACAGGGGAGACACCGGGGAGCTGTTTTTT; CDR3aa: CASSRDRGDTGELFF
abundance: many; d_gene: .; j_gene: TRBJ1-1; v_gene: TRBV11-3; CDR3nt: TGTGCCAGCAGTTTAACAGGGAACGCTGAAGCTTTCTTT; CDR3aa: CASSLTGNAEAFF
abundance: many; d_gene: TRBD2; j_gene: TRBJ2-7; v_gene: TRBV28; CDR3nt: TGTGCCAGCAGCCTCACTAGCGGGAGCACCTACGAGCAGTACTTC; CDR3aa: CASSLTSGSTYEQYF
abundance: .; d_gene: TRBD1; j_gene: TRBJ2-2; v_gene: TRBV2; CDR3nt: TGTGCCAGCAGTCCCCTCGGACAGGTTAACACCGGGGAGCTGTTTTTT; CDR3aa: CASSPLGQVNTGELFF
abundance: .; d_gene: TRBD2; j_gene: TRBJ2-1; v_gene: TRBV7-8; CDR3nt: TGTGCCAGCAGCCTCTCGACTAGCGGGGGCTCCTACAATGAGCAGTTCTTC; CDR3aa: CASSLSTSGGSYNEQFF
abundance: many; d_gene: .; j_gene: TRBJ2-5; v_gene: TRBV6-5; CDR3nt: TGTGCCAGCAGTATCGAGGGAGAGACCCAGTACTTC; CDR3aa: CASSIEGETQYF
abundance: many; d_gene: TRBD1; j_gene: TRBJ2-1; v_gene: TRBV12-3/TRBV12-4; CDR3nt: TGTGCCAGCACCCTAATTCTAGGGGGCGGTGAGCAGTTCTTC; CDR3aa: CASTLILGGGEQFF
abundance: many; d_gene: .; j_gene: TRBJ2-1; v_gene: TRBV6-6; CDR3nt: TGTGCCAGCAGCCTCCGGGACAAAGATGAGCAGTTCTTC; CDR3aa: CASSLRDKDEQFF
abundance: few; d_gene: .; j_gene: TRBJ2-3; v_gene: TRBV3-1; CDR3nt: TGTGCCAGCAGCCAAGATTGGTCCTCAGATACGCAGTATTTT; CDR3aa: CASSQDWSSDTQYF
abundance: .; d_gene: TRBD1; j_gene: TRBJ2-3; v_gene: TRBV24-1; CDR3nt: TGTGCCACCAGTGAGGTGGGTTACGGGACAGGGATGGATACGCAGTATTTT; CDR3aa: CATSEVGYGTGMDTQYF
abundance: medium-sized; d_gene: TRBD2; j_gene: TRBJ2-1; v_gene: TRBV12-3/TRBV12-4; CDR3nt: TGTGCCAGCAGTTCCGGGACTAGCGGGTACAATGAGCAGTTCTTC; CDR3aa: CASSSGTSGYNEQFF
abundance: .; d_gene: .; j_gene: TRBJ2-2; v_gene: TRBV3-1; CDR3nt: TGTGCCAGCAGCCAAGAAGGGGGACCCACCGGGGAGCTGTTTTTT; CDR3aa: CASSQEGGPTGELFF
abundance: few; d_gene: .; j_gene: TRBJ2-2; v_gene: TRBV19; CDR3nt: TGTGCCAGTAATCGGGTCACCGGGGAGCTGTTTTTT; CDR3aa: CASNRVTGELFF
abundance: .; d_gene: .; j_gene: TRBJ1-6; v_gene: TRBV14; CDR3nt: TGTGCCAGCAGCCAAGGAGGGGTTAAACTCCTCCACTTT; CDR3aa: CASSQGGVKLLHF
abundance: few; d_gene: TRBD1; j_gene: TRBJ2-1; v_gene: TRBV27; CDR3nt: TGTGCCAGCAATCCCAAGGGGGCAAATGAGCAGTTCTTC; CDR3aa: CASNPKGANEQFF
abundance: .; d_gene: TRBD1; j_gene: TRBJ1-4; v_gene: TRBV28; CDR3nt: TGTGCCAGCAGTGCTACCGGGACAGTTAATGAAAAACTGTTTTTT; CDR3aa: CASSATGTVNEKLFF
abundance: .; d_gene: .; j_gene: TRBJ1-5; v_gene: TRBV6-6; CDR3nt: TGTGCCAGCAGTTACGGGGAGACCCGCGAGCAGCCCCAGCATTTT; CDR3aa: CASSYGETREQPQHF
abundance: .; d_gene: TRBD2; j_gene: TRBJ2-7; v_gene: TRBV7-9; CDR3nt: TGTGCCGCGGGTACTCCGGCGACTAGCAACGACGAGCAGTACTTC; CDR3aa: CAAGTPATSNDEQYF
abundance: few; d_gene: .; j_gene: TRBJ2-2; v_gene: TRBV29-1; CDR3nt: TGCAGCGTCATACTCAATGACAGGGAGGGGAAGTCCGGGGAGCTGTTTTTT; CDR3aa: CSVILNDREGKSGELFF
abundance: .; d_gene: TRBD1; j_gene: TRBJ2-3; v_gene: TRBV12-3/TRBV12-4; CDR3nt: TGTGCCAGCACCATACACCGGGACAGGTTCACAGATACGCAGTATTTT; CDR3aa: CASTIHRDRFTDTQYF
abundance: few; d_gene: .; j_gene: TRBJ1-1; v_gene: TRBV7-6; CDR3nt: TGTGCCAGCAGCACCTCCGGCTCATCGAACACTGAAGCTTTCTTT; CDR3aa: CASSTSGSSNTEAFF
abundance: many; d_gene: .; j_gene: TRBJ2-1; v_gene: TRBV27; CDR3nt: TGTGCCAGCAGACCTGCCCCGTTCCTAAGGAATGAGCAGTTCTTC; CDR3aa: CASRPAPFLRNEQFF
abundance: .; d_gene: .; j_gene: TRBJ1-6; v_gene: TRBV7-3; CDR3nt: TGTGCCAGCAGCCTGCGGCTTGATTCACCCCTCCACTTT; CDR3aa: CASSLRLDSPLHF
abundance: .; d_gene: .; j_gene: TRBJ2-7; v_gene: TRBV6-5; CDR3nt: TGTGCCAGCAGTTACTATTCCGTGGCAGGGGATTTCTACGAGCAGTACTTC; CDR3aa: CASSYYSVAGDFYEQYF
abundance: few; d_gene: TRBD2; j_gene: TRBJ2-3; v_gene: TRBV5-1; CDR3nt: TGCGCCAGCAGCTTGTACAGCGGGGGGGCCCTCAGCACAGATACGCAGTATTTT; CDR3aa: CASSLYSGGALSTDTQYF
abundance: few; d_gene: .; j_gene: TRBJ1-1; v_gene: TRBV7-9; CDR3nt: TGTGCCAGCAGCTCGCAAGGTAGGGCCACTGAAGCTTTCTTT; CDR3aa: CASSSQGRATEAFF
abundance: many; d_gene: .; j_gene: TRBJ2-3; v_gene: TRBV30; CDR3nt: TGTGCCGGAAAAACAGATACGCAGTATTTT; CDR3aa: CAGKTDTQYF
abundance: many; d_gene: .; j_gene: TRBJ1-2; v_gene: TRBV5-5; CDR3nt: TGTGCCAGCAGCTTGGTCTCGCGCAGCTCCTATGGCTACACCTTC; CDR3aa: CASSLVSRSSYGYTF
abundance: many; d_gene: TRBD1; j_gene: TRBJ1-4; v_gene: TRBV20-1; CDR3nt: TGCAGTGCCACAGGGGGAACTAATGAAAAACTGTTTTTT; CDR3aa: CSATGGTNEKLFF
abundance: few; d_gene: .; j_gene: TRBJ1-3; v_gene: TRBV28; CDR3nt: TGTGCCAGCAGTTTGGCAGGGCAGACTGGAAACACCATATATTTT; CDR3aa: CASSLAGQTGNTIYF
abundance: many; d_gene: .; j_gene: TRBJ2-1; v_gene: TRBV7-9; CDR3nt: TGTGCCAGCAGCCCCGGGGCCCACAGGTTCTTC; CDR3aa: CASSPGAHRFF
abundance: .; d_gene: TRBD2; j_gene: TRBJ2-6; v_gene: TRBV5-1; CDR3nt: TGCGCCAGCACCGGGACTAGCGTAGGATACCCCAATCGGACCCCTGGGGCCAACGTCCTGACTTTC; CDR3aa: CASTGTSVGYPNRTPGANVLTF
abundance: many; d_gene: .; j_gene: TRBJ1-1; v_gene: TRBV12-3/TRBV12-4; CDR3nt: TGTGCCAGCAGTTTAGGGGCCGCCTCTGAAGCTTTCTTT; CDR3aa: CASSLGAASEAFF
abundance: many; d_gene: .; j_gene: TRBJ2-7; v_gene: TRBV28; CDR3nt: TGTGCCAGCAGTTTAGCCGGCTACGAGCAGTACTTC; CDR3aa: CASSLAGYEQYF
abundance: many; d_gene: TRBD2; j_gene: TRBJ2-7; v_gene: TRBV6-1; CDR3nt: TGTGCCAGCAGCGGGTTAGGTAGCGGGAGGAGATACGAGCAGTACTTC; CDR3aa: CASSGLGSGRRYEQYF
abundance: many; d_gene: .; j_gene: TRBJ1-4; v_gene: TRBV5-6; CDR3nt: TGTGCCAGCAGTCCCATTGCAACTAATGAAAAACTGTTTTTT; CDR3aa: CASSPIATNEKLFF
abundance: few; d_gene: TRBD1; j_gene: TRBJ1-5; v_gene: TRBV28; CDR3nt: TGTGCCAGCAACTCCGGGACAGCCGCTCAGCCCCAGCATTTT; CDR3aa: CASNSGTAAQPQHF
abundance: many; d_gene: TRBD1; j_gene: TRBJ1-5; v_gene: TRBV5-1; CDR3nt: TGCGCCAGCAGCTTGACGGGACAGGTCAATCAGCCCCAGCATTTT; CDR3aa: CASSLTGQVNQPQHF
abundance: .; d_gene: .; j_gene: TRBJ1-5; v_gene: TRBV4-1; CDR3nt: TGCGCCAGCAGCCAAGATTCCCCACAGGGCAACAATCAGCCCCAGCATTTT; CDR3aa: CASSQDSPQGNNQPQHF
abundance: .; d_gene: TRBD2; j_gene: TRBJ2-7; v_gene: TRBV7-7; CDR3nt: TGTGCCAGCAGCAAGGGACTAGCGGACTCCTACGAGCAGTACTTC; CDR3aa: CASSKGLADSYEQYF
abundance: .; d_gene: TRBD1; j_gene: TRBJ1-1; v_gene: TRBV5-1; CDR3nt: TGCGCCAGCAGCTCGCAAGGACAGGGGCCCTCGTCAGACGCTTTCTTT; CDR3aa: CASSSQGQGPSSDAFF
abundance: .; d_gene: .; j_gene: TRBJ2-3; v_gene: TRBV5-1; CDR3nt: TGCGCCAGCAGCTTGGATAGGGTTGGGGATTTT; CDR3aa: CASSLDRVGDF
abundance: .; d_gene: .; j_gene: TRBJ2-1; v_gene: TRBV9; CDR3nt: TGTGCCAGCGGGAAGGAGTACAATGAGCAGTTCTTC; CDR3aa: CASGKEYNEQFF
abundance: few; d_gene: .; j_gene: TRBJ2-2; v_gene: TRBV5-1; CDR3nt: TGCGCCAGCAGCTTGTCCGCGAGTTCGGGCACCGGGGAGCTGTTTTTT; CDR3aa: CASSLSASSGTGELFF
abundance: many; d_gene: .; j_gene: TRBJ1-4; v_gene: TRBV11-2; CDR3nt: TGTGCCAGCAGCTCCGGGCCACTCGGTGAAAAACTGTTTTTT; CDR3aa: CASSSGPLGEKLFF
abundance: .; d_gene: .; j_gene: TRBJ2-7; v_gene: TRBV9; CDR3nt: TGTGCCAGCAGCGCCAACCCGACTTTCTCCGAGCAGTACTTC; CDR3aa: CASSANPTFSEQYF